These T cell receptor beta chains were read from a single sample in a study of blood T cells in healthy people across ages. TCRdb reprocessed the 5' RACE reads with MiXCR, giving one entry per CDR3 protein. The sample contains about 670,000 distinct CDR3 sequences, around 52% of which appear only once. Sequenced sample: blood. These receptor sequences come from a woman aged 80 or older in good health. The CDR3 runs from the conserved cysteine through the conserved F or W. Not every row has a clone size; where given, it reads once, few, many or a size class.

abundance: many
j_gene: TRBJ2-5
v_gene: TRBV7-9
len: 14
CDR3aa: CASTIGGFQETQYF

abundance: few
j_gene: TRBJ2-5
v_gene: TRBV27
len: 16
CDR3aa: CASSFPWTSGNNEQYF

abundance: many
j_gene: TRBJ2-1
v_gene: TRBV12-3/TRBV12-4
len: 15
CDR3aa: CASSLSGGGLFQQFF

abundance: few
j_gene: TRBJ1-1
v_gene: TRBV3-1
len: 12
CDR3aa: CASSQEDRGAFF

abundance: -
j_gene: TRBJ2-5
v_gene: TRBV25-1
len: 15
CDR3aa: CASSEGGSGQETQYF

abundance: few
j_gene: TRBJ2-2
v_gene: TRBV7-9
len: 16
CDR3aa: CASSFTGTSYTGELFF

abundance: few
j_gene: TRBJ2-2
v_gene: TRBV2
len: 17
CDR3aa: CASDQRVDRLNTGELFF

abundance: many
j_gene: TRBJ2-5
v_gene: TRBV7-2
len: 11
CDR3aa: CAGSLMETQYF

abundance: -
j_gene: TRBJ2-1
v_gene: TRBV2
len: 15
CDR3aa: CASSGTLAGPNEQFF

abundance: -
j_gene: TRBJ1-5
v_gene: TRBV30
len: 15
CDR3aa: CAWSQTGTNGGPQHF

abundance: -
j_gene: TRBJ1-3
v_gene: TRBV7-9
len: 14
CDR3aa: CASSRGDSGNTIYF

abundance: -
j_gene: TRBJ2-2
v_gene: TRBV20-1
len: 14
CDR3aa: CSARWALGPGELFF

abundance: many
j_gene: TRBJ2-3
v_gene: TRBV29-1
len: 14
CDR3aa: CSVETRTSTDTQYF

abundance: many
j_gene: TRBJ2-5
v_gene: TRBV4-1
len: 17
CDR3aa: CASSQDKGTPRGETQYF

abundance: -
j_gene: TRBJ2-2
v_gene: TRBV12-3/TRBV12-4
len: 11
CDR3aa: CASSSVMELFF

abundance: once
j_gene: TRBJ2-1
v_gene: TRBV18
len: 15
CDR3aa: CASSPTSGRRNEQFF

abundance: many
j_gene: TRBJ2-3
v_gene: TRBV15
len: 17
CDR3aa: CATSKRTTGSRADTQYF

abundance: once
j_gene: TRBJ2-2
v_gene: TRBV11-2
len: 13
CDR3aa: CASSLDYGTELFF